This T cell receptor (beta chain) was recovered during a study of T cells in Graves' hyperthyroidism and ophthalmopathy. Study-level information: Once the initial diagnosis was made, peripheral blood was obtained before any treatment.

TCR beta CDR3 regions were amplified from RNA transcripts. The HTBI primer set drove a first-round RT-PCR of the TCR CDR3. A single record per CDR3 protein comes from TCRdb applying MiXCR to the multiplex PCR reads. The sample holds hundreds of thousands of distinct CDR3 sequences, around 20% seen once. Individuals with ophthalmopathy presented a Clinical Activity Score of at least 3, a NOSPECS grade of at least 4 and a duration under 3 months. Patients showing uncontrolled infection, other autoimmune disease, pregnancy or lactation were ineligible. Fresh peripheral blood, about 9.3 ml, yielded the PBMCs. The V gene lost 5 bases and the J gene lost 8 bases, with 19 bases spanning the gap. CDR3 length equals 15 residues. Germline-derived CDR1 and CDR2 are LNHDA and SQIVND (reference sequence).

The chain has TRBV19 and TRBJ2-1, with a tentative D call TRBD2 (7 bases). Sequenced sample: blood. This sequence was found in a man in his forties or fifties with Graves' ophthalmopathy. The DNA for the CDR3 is TGTGCCAGTAGTCCCTTAAGGGGGGGCCAATATGAGCAGTTCTTC. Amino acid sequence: CASSPLRGGQYEQFF.